This section outlines one T cell receptor (beta chain) sequence together with its context. In the authors' workflow: Amplifying reference gene primers gave estimates of nucleated cell counts. The assay was immunoSEQ multiplex PCR, and TCRdb's table has in-frame clones only and misses some. The V and J calls and the clone size are those of that table, but D and trimming were determined from the DNA. The table lists about 480,000 clones, nearly 90% of them singletons, with approximately 2% in the top ten. This entry comes from a study of blood T cell repertoires in COVID-19. Study-wide context: From T cells, B-cell-depleted T cells, or PBMCs came the material, which was cDNA or gDNA.

The germline V gene encodes CDR1 SGHTA and CDR2 FQGNSA. V dropped 8 bases and J dropped 7; count of bases not matched to a gene: 2. This CDR3 comprises 10 residues. Material: PBMCs or T cells enriched from blood (not recorded which). The origin of this receptor is a woman aged 18 to 35 with acute COVID-19. This sequence joins TRBV7-2 and TRBJ2-7; 7 bases fit TRBD2. The CDR3 loop is CASAGGEQYF. The CDR3 DNA is TGTGCCAGCGCCGGGGGGGAGCAGTACTTC.